Listed below are T cell receptor beta chains from one sample, sequenced in a study of blood T cells in healthy people across ages. TCRdb reprocessed the 5' RACE reads with MiXCR, giving one entry per CDR3 protein. This table has approximately 1.5 million distinct CDR3 sequences, roughly 43% appearing once. The sample taken for sequencing was blood. The receptors here all came from a woman younger than 35 in good health. Both conserved end residues are part of each CDR3. The D gene is left open where the match is weak. Clone size is not always given. Where it is, it says once, few, many or a class for expanded clones.

size | J | D | V | length | CDR3 | DNA
- | TRBJ1-2 | TRBD1 | TRBV20-1 | 14 | CGASRQGAGYGYTF | TGCGGTGCTAGTAGACAGGGGGCAGGTTATGGCTACACCTTC
- | TRBJ2-7 | TRBD2 | TRBV27 | 15 | CASNSLAGGAYEQYF | TGTGCCAGCAATTCACTAGCGGGAGGAGCCTACGAGCAGTACTTC
- | TRBJ2-7 | - | TRBV27 | 15 | CASSSQVGRTYEQYF | TGTGCCAGCAGTTCGCAAGTGGGGCGTACCTACGAGCAGTACTTC
- | TRBJ1-6 | - | TRBV4-1 | 17 | CASSQGAGRRWNSPLHF | TGCGCCAGCAGCCAAGGTGCAGGCAGGCGTTGGAATTCACCCCTCCACTTT
- | TRBJ2-5 | - | TRBV5-1 | 14 | CASTADSYQETQYF | TGCGCCAGCACCGCTGACAGTTATCAAGAGACCCAGTACTTC
- | TRBJ2-1 | TRBD2 | TRBV5-1 | 14 | CASSASGRDNEQFF | TGCGCCAGCAGCGCTAGCGGGAGGGACAATGAGCAGTTCTTC
- | TRBJ2-1 | TRBD2 | TRBV7-9 | 15 | CASHAWTSGYNEQFF | TGTGCCAGCCATGCGTGGACTAGCGGGTACAATGAGCAGTTCTTC
- | TRBJ1-4 | - | TRBV20-1 | 14 | CGARKGNPNEKLFF | TGCGGTGCTAGAAAGGGGAACCCTAATGAAAAACTGTTTTTT
few | TRBJ1-2 | TRBD1 | TRBV5-1 | 14 | CASSWDRGSYGYTF | TGCGCCAGCAGCTGGGACAGGGGGTCCTATGGCTACACCTTC
few | TRBJ2-7 | - | TRBV4-3 | 14 | CASSPIAFIVEQYF | TGCGCCAGCAGCCCTATAGCCTTCATCGTCGAGCAGTACTTC
few | TRBJ1-5 | - | TRBV10-3 | 14 | CAISATSSNQPQHF | TGTGCCATCAGTGCTACAAGTAGCAATCAGCCCCAGCATTTT
- | TRBJ1-2 | - | TRBV2 | 12 | CAQQSGNYGYTF | TGTGCCCAGCAGTCAGGGAACTATGGCTACACCTTC
- | TRBJ2-7 | - | TRBV18 | 12 | CASSPNVDEQYF | TGTGCCAGCTCACCAAACGTGGACGAGCAGTACTTC
few | TRBJ2-1 | - | TRBV12-3/TRBV12-4 | 13 | CASSPAYYNEQFF | TGTGCCAGCAGTCCTGCTTACTACAATGAGCAGTTCTTC
few | TRBJ1-2 | - | TRBV4-1 | 16 | CASSPGGAPENYGYTF | TGCGCCAGCAGCCCTGGGGGGGCGCCGGAAAACTATGGCTACACCTTC
- | TRBJ2-4 | - | TRBV6-6 | 11 | CASSPRNIQYF | TGTGCCAGCAGCCCCCGGAACATTCAGTACTTC
- | TRBJ1-5 | TRBD1 | TRBV4-2 | 18 | CASSQDGRQGFNNQPQHF | TGTGCCAGCAGCCAAGATGGGCGACAGGGCTTCAACAATCAGCCCCAGCATTTT
- | TRBJ2-1 | - | TRBV20-1 | 15 | CSAPKLRGAYNEQFF | TGCAGTGCTCCCAAGCTGAGAGGGGCCTACAATGAGCAGTTCTTC
- | TRBJ2-1 | - | TRBV14 | 12 | CASSPHDNEQFF | TGTGCCAGCAGCCCCCATGACAATGAGCAGTTCTTC
- | TRBJ2-7 | - | TRBV6-2/TRBV6-3 | 14 | CASSYLSSVYEQYF | TGTGCCAGCAGTTACTTGTCTAGCGTCTACGAGCAGTACTTC
- | TRBJ2-1 | TRBD2 | TRBV5-5 | 16 | CASSLAGTSLYNEQFF | TGTGCCAGCAGCTTGGCCGGGACTAGCCTCTACAATGAGCAGTTCTTC
- | TRBJ1-4 | - | TRBV30 | 13 | CAWSVGAWGKLFF | TGTGCCTGGAGTGTAGGTGCGTGGGGGAAACTGTTTTTT
once | TRBJ2-5 | - | TRBV3-1 | 17 | CASSQLLRISYQETQYF | TGTGCCAGCAGCCAATTACTACGGATCTCGTACCAAGAGACCCAGTACTTC
- | TRBJ2-7 | - | TRBV10-3 | 13 | CAISESAQREQYF | TGTGCCATCAGTGAGTCTGCGCAGCGCGAGCAGTACTTC
few | TRBJ2-1 | TRBD1 | TRBV10-3 | 13 | CAISPGQPMEQFF | TGTGCCATCAGTCCGGGACAGCCAATGGAGCAGTTCTTC
few | TRBJ2-7 | - | TRBV9 | 17 | CASSAQQGSLHSYEQYF | TGTGCCAGCAGCGCACAACAGGGATCACTTCACTCCTACGAGCAGTACTTC
- | TRBJ2-3 | - | TRBV4-1 | 16 | CASSQDLDGFTDTQYF | TGCGCCAGCAGCCAAGATCTGGACGGATTCACAGATACGCAGTATTTT
few | TRBJ2-3 | - | TRBV7-2 | 15 | CASSLGGGQTDTQYF | TGTGCCAGCAGCTTGGGGGGGGGGCAGACAGATACGCAGTATTTT
few | TRBJ1-4 | TRBD1 | TRBV10-3 | 17 | CAISADQDRGLGEKLFF | TGTGCCATCAGTGCCGACCAAGACAGGGGGTTAGGTGAAAAACTGTTTTTT
once | TRBJ2-7 | TRBD1 | TRBV7-6 | 14 | CASSARDRDHEQYF | TGTGCCAGCAGCGCCCGGGACAGGGACCACGAGCAGTACTTC